The next 30 T cell receptor beta chains were all read from a single sample in a study of T cell changes during pregnancy in multiple sclerosis (dated by TCRdb to between 2018 and 2020). Library method: the immunoSEQ multiplex PCR assay. This immuneACCESS table, as held by TCRdb, lists in-frame sequences with V and J called but not all clones. Of the missing ones, under half trace to an unresolved V gene in checked studies; the others have no known cause. The sample table records approximately 83,000 clones; roughly 93% of these occur just once. In total, the top ten clones hold about 4.5% of the sample. The source was peripheral blood, collected in the first trimester of pregnancy. The receptors were gathered from a female donor with multiple sclerosis, enrolled in a pregnancy study.

Here the CDR3 DNA reads TGTGCCAGCAGTGCAAGCGCGGGGGGGTATGACGAGCAGTACTTC. Translating gives CASSASAGGYDEQYF. The chain is built from TRBV6-1 and TRBJ2-7; TRBD2 aligns across 9 bases. Trimming at V came to 4 bases and at J to 5 bases, leaving 9 bases not matched to a gene. The CDR3 sequence is 15 residues long. Germline V lookup: CDR1 MNHNS, CDR2 SASEGT.

CDR3 loop: CASSQDLSLVEQFF. The CDR3 nucleotides are TGTGCCAGCAGCCAAGATCTATCACTAGTCGAGCAGTTCTTC. The rearrangement uses TRBV4-2 and TRBJ2-1, with D maybe TRBD2 (5 bases). The CDR3 is 14 amino acids. Germline CDR1 and CDR2: LGHNA and YNFKEQ. V was clipped by 0 bases and J by 10 bases, with 13 bases between them.

The chain has TRBV10-2 and TRBJ1-2; tentatively, D is TRBD1 (5 bases). Trimming cost V 8 bases and J 6 bases, with 19 bases left between them. The CDR3 has 14 residues. The germline CDR1 and CDR2 sequences are WSHSY and SAAADI. The CDR3 here is CASRWGGERNGYTF. The CDR3 DNA sequence: TGCGCCAGCCGGTGGGGGGGGGAAAGAAATGGCTACACCTTC.

CDR3 amino acids: CASSSIGTGRPEQYF. The CDR3 DNA reads TGTGCCAGCAGCTCGATTGGGACAGGGAGACCCGAGCAGTACTTC. This chain uses TRBV27 with TRBJ2-7; 9 bases match TRBD1. There are 15 residues in the CDR3. V was clipped by 6 bases and J by 6 bases; unmatched bases: 12. Germline CDR1 and CDR2: MNHEY and SMNVEV (reference sequence).

The gene calls are TRBV7-6 and TRBJ2-5; TRBD2 is a possible D gene (5 bases). Trimming stripped 1 base from V and 3 bases from J, with 12 bases between. Per germline, CDR1 SGHVS and CDR2 FNYEAQ. This CDR3 is 15 amino acids long. CDR3 nucleotides: TGTGCCAGCAGCTTAGGTTCGGGGAGAAAAGAGACCCAGTACTTC. Translation: CASSLGSGRKETQYF.

The chain joins TRBV5-6 to TRBJ1-5, with D perhaps TRBD1 (5 bases). This CDR3 is built from 14 residues. V gave up 3 bases and J gave up 5 bases, with 12 bases separating them. CDR1 is SGHDT and CDR2 is YYEEEE in the germline V gene. The CDR3 spells CASSSARGYQPQHF. CDR3 nucleotides: TGTGCCAGCAGCTCCGCCCGGGGGTATCAGCCCCAGCATTTT. Full variable domain (missing parts from reference TRBV5-6 and TRBJ1-5): DAGVTQSPTHLIKTRGQQVTLRCSPKSGHDTVSWYQQALGQGPQFIFQYYEEEERQRGNFPDRFSGHQFPNYSSELNVNALLLGDSALYLCASSSARGYQPQHFGDGTRLSIL.

This chain uses TRBV18 with TRBJ2-5, with D possibly TRBD1 on 5 matching bases. With 3 bases removed from V and 4 bases from J, the gap between germline ends came to 21 bases. The CDR3 length is 17 residues. Germline-derived CDR1 and CDR2 are KGHSH and LQKENI. The CDR3 coding sequence is TGTGCCAGCTCACCTTATTTCGTTGGACAAAGAACAGAGACCCAGTACTTC. It specifies CASSPYFVGQRTETQYF. Looking up the rest from reference TRBV18 and TRBJ2-5 gives the full variable domain: NAGVMQNPRHLVRRRGQEARLRCSPMKGHSHVYWYRQLPEEGLKFMVYLQKENIIDESGMPKERFSAEFPKEGPSILRIQQVVRGDSAAYFCASSPYFVGQRTETQYFGPGTRLLVL.

The rearrangement joins TRBV5-4 to TRBJ2-1, with 11 nucleotides matching TRBD2. V lost 4 bases, J lost 7 bases, and 10 bases stayed unmatched. The CDR3 spans 16 residues. CDR1 SGHNT and CDR2 YYREEE come from the germline V gene (reference sequence). The CDR3 sequence is CASSARLAGMGNEQFF. CDR3 bases: TGTGCCAGCAGCGCTAGACTAGCGGGGATGGGTAATGAGCAGTTCTTC.

The V call is TRBV6-1, the J call TRBJ2-7; D gene unclear. The CDR3 consists of 12 residues. Between the trimmed V and J ends, which lost 4 bases and 0 bases, there was a span of 4 bases. The germline gives CDR1 MNHNS, CDR2 SASEGT. CDR3 region: CASSVVSYEQYF. As DNA, the CDR3 is TGTGCCAGCAGTGTCGTCTCCTACGAGCAGTACTTC.

V is TRBV6-5 and J is TRBJ2-7; D unresolved. V was pared by 5 bases and J by 2 bases, with 10 bases between. Germline V CDR1 and CDR2: MNHEY, SVGAGI. The CDR3 has 13 amino acids. CDR3 DNA: TGTGCCAGCAGTCTGACTTTTGCCTACGAGCAGTACTTC. This gives the protein CASSLTFAYEQYF.

This clone was observed a handful of times. The chain uses TRBV19 and TRBJ1-6, with D maybe TRBD1 (6 bases). Germline V lookup: CDR1 LNHDA, CDR2 SQIVND (reference sequence). V was shortened by 5 bases and J by 14 bases, with 10 bases between the two germline ends. This CDR3 spans 11 amino acids. CDR3 residues: CASSLKGALHF. In DNA, the CDR3 is TGTGCCAGTAGTTTAAAGGGGGCCCTCCACTTT.

This sequence joins TRBV21-1 and TRBJ1-5; TRBD1, the table's D call, lacks a check against the DNA. TRBV21-1 is a pseudogene locus. The CDR3 runs 17 residues. For the CDR3, the DNA is TGTGCCAGCAGCAAGGGGACAGGGCATTATAGCAATCAGCCCCAGCATTTT. Translated, it gives CASSKGTGHYSNQPQHF.

This rearrangement joins TRBV5-6 to TRBJ1-2; unclear D gene. The germline V and J ends were trimmed by 2 bases and 2 bases, with 7 bases remaining between them. CDR3 length: 13 amino acids. Germline loops: CDR1 SGHDT, CDR2 YYEEEE. CDR3 protein: CASSFEENYGYTF. CDR3 bases: TGTGCCAGCAGCTTTGAGGAGAACTATGGCTACACCTTC.

This clone has a handful of counts. The V gene is TRBV9, the J gene TRBJ1-1; the D is unclear. Trimming took off 0 bases at V and 1 base at J, with 13 bases between the two ends. Germline V gives CDR1 SGDLS, CDR2 YYNGEE. CDR3 length: 16 residues. The CDR3 DNA reads as TGTGCCAGCAGCGTAGTAGGTTTCAGCGGGAACACTGAAGCTTTCTTT. Translated: CASSVVGFSGNTEAFF.

The V call is TRBV27, the J call TRBJ1-6; D may be TRBD1 (5 bases). The V end was cut by 6 bases, the J end by 0 bases, with 6 bases between. This CDR3 contains 14 residues. Germline assignment: CDR1 MNHEY and CDR2 SMNVEV (reference sequence). CDR3 sequence: CASRQVSYNSPLHF. In nucleotides, the CDR3 is TGTGCCAGCAGACAGGTCTCCTATAATTCACCCCTCCACTTT.

The chain joins TRBV7-3 to TRBJ2-2, with D perhaps TRBD2 (5 bases). V was shortened by 3 bases and J by 4 bases, with 6 bases between the two germline ends. CDR3 length: 13 residues. Germline V gene data show CDR1 as SGHTA and CDR2 as FQGTGA. CDR3 nucleotides: TGTGCCAGCAGCTTGGGGAGCACCGGGGAGCTGTTTTTT. Translation gives CASSLGSTGELFF.

The chain recombines TRBV19 with TRBJ2-5; D is ambiguous. CDR3 length: 12 amino acids. CDR1 LNHDA and CDR2 SQIVND come from the germline V gene (reference sequence). Trimming pared 3 bases from V and 1 base from J, leaving 3 bases between. CDR3 amino acids: CASSIRQETQYF. The CDR3 coding sequence is TGTGCCAGTAGTATTCGCCAAGAGACCCAGTACTTC.

The chain has TRBV11-2 and TRBJ1-5, with a weak D call TRBD1 (5 bases). CDR3 length: 16 residues. V was cut by 1 base and J by 4 bases, with 14 bases left in between. Germline V CDR1 and CDR2: SGHAT, FQNNGV. CDR3 nucleotide sequence: TGTGCCAGCAGCTTAGGGGGCCCCCAGGGTAATCAGCCCCAGCATTTT. Translated: CASSLGGPQGNQPQHF.

This clone was counted once. V and J are TRBV5-4 and TRBJ2-5; D is unclear. V lost 2 bases and J 2 bases, leaving 7 bases between the germline ends. This CDR3 contains 13 residues. Looked up from germline, CDR1 is SGHNT and CDR2 is YYREEE (reference sequence). The CDR3 bases are TGTGCCAGCAGCTTTCCCCAACAAGAGACCCAGTACTTC. Residues: CASSFPQQETQYF. The complete variable domain, with remaining parts taken from reference TRBV5-4 and TRBJ2-5, reads ETGVTQSPTHLIKTRGQQVTLRCSSQSGHNTVSWYQQALGQGPQFIFQYYREEENGRGNFPPRFSGLQFPNYSSELNVNALELDDSALYLCASSFPQQETQYFGPGTRLLVL.

The chain joins TRBV9 to TRBJ1-3; D call uncertain. Trimming cost V 1 base and J 4 bases, with 15 bases left between them. The germline CDR1 and CDR2 sequences are SGDLS and YYNGEE. The CDR3 runs 16 residues. The CDR3 here is CASSVRGVVGGNTIYF. CDR3 DNA: TGTGCCAGCAGCGTACGGGGAGTAGTGGGAGGAAACACCATATATTTT.

The chain couples TRBV2 to TRBJ1-3, with a weak D call TRBD1 (6 bases). The germline V gene has CDR1 SNHLY and CDR2 FYNNEI. CDR3 length: 15 amino acids. With 11 bases removed from V and 7 bases from J, the gap between germline ends came to 24 bases. Here the CDR3 DNA reads TGTGCCCAGAGGGGGACGGCGTTAGGCCGGAACACCATATATTTT. Translated, it gives CAQRGTALGRNTIYF.

The V call is TRBV6-1, the J call TRBJ1-5; 10 bases match TRBD1. The length of the CDR3 is 20 residues. From germline, CDR1 is MNHNS and CDR2 SASEGT. With 4 bases clipped from V and 0 bases from J, the junction kept 15 bases outside the gene matches. The CDR3: CASSGGGDRGEPYSNQPQHF. The CDR3 DNA reads as TGTGCCAGCAGTGGAGGGGGGGACAGGGGCGAACCTTATAGCAATCAGCCCCAGCATTTT.

The CDR3: CASSQDPSTDTQYF. The CDR3 nucleotides read TGTGCCAGCAGCCAAGATCCAAGCACAGATACGCAGTATTTT. The rearrangement links TRBV4-2 to TRBJ2-3; D is unclear. Looked up from germline, CDR1 is LGHNA and CDR2 is YNFKEQ. Between the trimmed V and J ends, which lost 0 bases and 0 bases, there was a span of 4 bases. This CDR3 is built from 14 residues.

The chain has TRBV6-5 and TRBJ2-2; a possible D gene is TRBD2 (5 bases). The CDR3 runs 13 residues. Deletions cut 7 bases from V and 4 bases from J, with 10 bases between. Germline V CDR1 and CDR2: MNHEY, SVGAGI. The CDR3 nucleotides are TGTGCCAGCAAGCTAGCCGGCACCGGGGAGCTGTTTTTT. It translates to CASKLAGTGELFF.

This chain connects TRBV19 to TRBJ1-1; possible D gene TRBD1, 6 bases. CDR3 length equals 14 residues. Between the trimmed V and J ends, which lost 0 bases and 5 bases, there was a span of 10 bases. The germline V gene has CDR1 LNHDA and CDR2 SQIVND (reference sequence). The CDR3 nucleotides are TGTGCCAGTAGTATAGATCCAGGACAGACTGAAGCTTTCTTT. This encodes CASSIDPGQTEAFF.

A word on this clone: Distinct nucleotide sequences in the sample also encode this CDR3. CDR3 sequence (DNA): TGTGCCAGCAGCGTAGTCGGACAGGGGGGCACAGATACGCAGTATTTT. Translating gives CASSVVGQGGTDTQYF. This chain links TRBV9 with TRBJ2-3, with 10 bases matching TRBD1. With 0 bases clipped from V and 1 base from J, the junction kept 2 bases outside the gene matches. The CDR3 extends over 16 amino acids. Germline V gene lookup returns CDR1 SGDLS and CDR2 YYNGEE.

The CDR3: CASSSSGAGPQHF. For the CDR3, the DNA is TGTGCCAGCAGCTCCAGTGGAGCGGGGCCCCAGCATTTT. The V call is TRBV11-2, the J call TRBJ1-5, with D unresolved. The CDR3 covers 13 residues. In germline, CDR1 is SGHAT, CDR2 FQNNGV. Deletions cut 4 bases from V and 9 bases from J, with 13 bases between.

A few counts support this clone. The DNA for the CDR3 is TGCGCCAGCAGCTTGGTGGCTAGCGGGGATACGCAGTATTTT. This codes for CASSLVASGDTQYF. This sequence joins TRBV5-1 and TRBJ2-3, with TRBD2 identical over 8 bases. Germline V gene data show CDR1 as SGHRS and CDR2 as YFSETQ. The CDR3 contains 14 residues. Trimming removed 0 bases from V and 6 bases from J; junction bases left unmatched: 3.

The chain links TRBV4-1 to TRBJ2-3; TRBD2 matches at 7 bases. This CDR3 is built from 15 residues. In germline, CDR1 is MGHRA, CDR2 YSYEKL. V gave up 1 base and J gave up 0 bases; unmatched junction bases: 1. The DNA of the CDR3 is TGCGCCAGCAGCCAAGGGGGACTAAGCACAGATACGCAGTATTTT. As protein: CASSQGGLSTDTQYF.

The chain links TRBV19 to TRBJ2-3, with 10 nucleotides matching TRBD2. The CDR3 is 16 amino acids. V lost 6 bases and J lost 7; bases outside the gene matches: 13. Germline V gene lookup returns CDR1 LNHDA and CDR2 SQIVND (reference sequence). CDR3 bases: TGTGCCAGTAGCCCGCTAGCGGGGGTCCCCAGGAATACGCAGTATTTT. Translated: CASSPLAGVPRNTQYF.